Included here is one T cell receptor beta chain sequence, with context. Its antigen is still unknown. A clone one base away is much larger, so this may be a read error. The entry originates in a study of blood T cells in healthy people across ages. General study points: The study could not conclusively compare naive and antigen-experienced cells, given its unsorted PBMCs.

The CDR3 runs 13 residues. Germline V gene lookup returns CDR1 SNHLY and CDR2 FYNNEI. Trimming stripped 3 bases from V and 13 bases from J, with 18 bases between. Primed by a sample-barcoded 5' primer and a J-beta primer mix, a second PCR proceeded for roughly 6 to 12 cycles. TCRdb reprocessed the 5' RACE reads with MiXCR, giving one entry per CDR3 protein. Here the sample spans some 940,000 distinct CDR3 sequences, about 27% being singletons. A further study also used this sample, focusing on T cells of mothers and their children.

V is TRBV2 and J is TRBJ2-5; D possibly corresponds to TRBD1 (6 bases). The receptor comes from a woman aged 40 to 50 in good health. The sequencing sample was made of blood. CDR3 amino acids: CASSEWQGNERYF. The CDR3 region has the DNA TGTGCCAGCAGTGAGTGGCAGGGGAACGAGCGGTACTTC.